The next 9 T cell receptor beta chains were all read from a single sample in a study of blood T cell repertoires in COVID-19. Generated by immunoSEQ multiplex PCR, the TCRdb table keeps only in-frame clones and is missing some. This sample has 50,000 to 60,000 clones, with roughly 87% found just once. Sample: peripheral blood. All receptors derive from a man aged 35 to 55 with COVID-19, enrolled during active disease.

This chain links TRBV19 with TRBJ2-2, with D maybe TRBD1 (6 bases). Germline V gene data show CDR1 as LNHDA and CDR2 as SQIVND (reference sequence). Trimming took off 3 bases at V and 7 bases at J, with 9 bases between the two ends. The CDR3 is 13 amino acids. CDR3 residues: CASSIGQLGELFF. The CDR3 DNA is TGTGCCAGTAGTATCGGACAGCTCGGGGAGCTGTTTTTT.

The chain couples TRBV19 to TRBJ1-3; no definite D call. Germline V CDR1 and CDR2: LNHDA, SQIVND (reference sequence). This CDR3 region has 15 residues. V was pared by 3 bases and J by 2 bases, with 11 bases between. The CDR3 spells CASSMRGEAGNTIYF. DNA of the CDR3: TGTGCCAGTAGTATGCGCGGGGAAGCTGGAAACACCATATATTTT.

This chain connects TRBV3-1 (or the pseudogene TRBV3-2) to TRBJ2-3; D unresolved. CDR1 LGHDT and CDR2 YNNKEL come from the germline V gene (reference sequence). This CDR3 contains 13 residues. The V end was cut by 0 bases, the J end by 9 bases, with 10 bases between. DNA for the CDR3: TGTGCCAGCAGCCAAGATCTGGTGGGCACGCAGTATTTT. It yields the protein CASSQDLVGTQYF.

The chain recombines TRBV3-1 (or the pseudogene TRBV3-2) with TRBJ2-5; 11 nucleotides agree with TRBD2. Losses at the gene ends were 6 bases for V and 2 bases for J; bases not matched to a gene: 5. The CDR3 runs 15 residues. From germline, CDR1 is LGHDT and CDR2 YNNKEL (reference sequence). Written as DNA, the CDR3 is TGTGCCAGCAGACACGGGACTAGCGGTCAAGAGACCCAGTACTTC. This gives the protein CASRHGTSGQETQYF.

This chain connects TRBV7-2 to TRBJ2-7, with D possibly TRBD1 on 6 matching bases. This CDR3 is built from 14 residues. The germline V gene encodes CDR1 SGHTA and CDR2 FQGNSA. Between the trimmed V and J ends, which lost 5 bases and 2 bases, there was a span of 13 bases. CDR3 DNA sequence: TGTGCCAGCAGCATCCATCCAGGGGCCTACGAGCAGTACTTC. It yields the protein CASSIHPGAYEQYF.

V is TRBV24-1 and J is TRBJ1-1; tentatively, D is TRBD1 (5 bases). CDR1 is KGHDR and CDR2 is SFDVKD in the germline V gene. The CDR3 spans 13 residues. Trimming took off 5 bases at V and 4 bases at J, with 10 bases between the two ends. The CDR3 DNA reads TGTGCCACCAGTGGCGCAGGGTTCACTGAAGCTTTCTTT. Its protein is CATSGAGFTEAFF.

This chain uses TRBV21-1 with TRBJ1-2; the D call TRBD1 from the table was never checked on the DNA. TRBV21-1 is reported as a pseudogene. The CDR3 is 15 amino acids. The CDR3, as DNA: TGTGCCAGCAGCCCCACTAAGCAGGGGCACTATGGCTACACCTTC. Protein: CASSPTKQGHYGYTF.

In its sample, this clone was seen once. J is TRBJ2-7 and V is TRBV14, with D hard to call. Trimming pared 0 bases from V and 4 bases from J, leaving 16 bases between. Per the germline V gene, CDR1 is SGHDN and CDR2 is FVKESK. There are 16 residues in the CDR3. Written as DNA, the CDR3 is TGTGCCAGCAGCCAAGAGATTCAGTCAATGGTTTACGAGCAGTACTTC. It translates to CASSQEIQSMVYEQYF.

The CDR3 nucleotides read TGTGCCAGCAGTCCGCGGACAGATATGTACAATGAGCAGTTCTTC. It codes for CASSPRTDMYNEQFF. The chain employs TRBV28 and TRBJ2-1, with D possibly matching TRBD1 (6 bases). The V gene's germline CDR1 is MDHEN and CDR2 SYDVKM. V shed 5 bases and J shed 4 bases, with 15 bases lying between them. This CDR3 has 15 residues.